This T cell receptor (beta chain) emerged from a study of shared clonotypes between healthy human individuals. Germline CDR1 is SGHVS and CDR2 is FQNEAQ. CDR3 length equals 14 residues. Trimming took off 0 bases at V and 8 bases at J, with 13 bases between the two ends. Sequenced by immunoSEQ multiplex PCR; TCRdb stores in-frame clones only, minus some. Among roughly 2.1 million clones listed, about 93% were seen once. CD45RO negativity and positive selection for CCR7 defined naive CD8 cells, a population that excluded terminally differentiated effector memory CD45RA+ cells. This TCR was sampled from a man between 18 and 29 years old in good health. Some clones in this sample may be carry-over from other donors' samples. This chain joins TRBV7-8 and TRBJ1-1; no definite D call. The sequenced sample consisted of naive CD8+ T cells from PBMCs. The DNA for the CDR3 is TGTGCCAGCAGCTTAGCAGGTCCCTTTTGGGAAGCTTTCTTT. This translates into CASSLAGPFWEAFF. The full variable domain, its missing parts supplied by reference TRBV7-8 and TRBJ1-1, is GAGVSQSPRYKVAKRGQDVALRCDPISGHVSLFWYQQALGQGPEFLTYFQNEAQLDKSGLPSDRFFAERPEGSVSTLKIQRTQQEDSAVYLCASSLAGPFWEAFFGQGTRLTVV.